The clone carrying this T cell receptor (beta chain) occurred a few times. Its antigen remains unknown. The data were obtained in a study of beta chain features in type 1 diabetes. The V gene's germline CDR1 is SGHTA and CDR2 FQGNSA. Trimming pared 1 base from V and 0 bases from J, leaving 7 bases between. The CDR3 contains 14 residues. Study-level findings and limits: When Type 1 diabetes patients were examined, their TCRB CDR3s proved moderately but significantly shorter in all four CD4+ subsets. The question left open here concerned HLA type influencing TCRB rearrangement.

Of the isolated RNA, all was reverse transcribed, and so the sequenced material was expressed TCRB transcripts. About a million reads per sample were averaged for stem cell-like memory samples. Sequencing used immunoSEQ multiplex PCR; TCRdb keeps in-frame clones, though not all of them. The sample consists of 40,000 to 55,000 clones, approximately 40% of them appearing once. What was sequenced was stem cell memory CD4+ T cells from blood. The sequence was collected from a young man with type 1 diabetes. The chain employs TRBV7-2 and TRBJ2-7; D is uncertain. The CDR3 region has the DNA TGTGCCAGCAGCTTAGGACCTAGCTCCTACGAGCAGTACTTC. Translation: CASSLGPSSYEQYF.